One sample yielded the 16 T cell receptor beta chains listed below, sequenced in a study of PD-L1 blockade in urothelial cancer. Measured with immunoSEQ multiplex PCR; TCRdb has only the in-frame clones, and not every one. The sample consists of tens of thousands of clones, over 65% of them appearing once. Source: PBMCs, taken around atezolizumab (anti-PD-L1) treatment. The receptors here all came from a man aged 60 to 69 with urothelial cancer.

This chain connects TRBV29-1 to TRBJ2-3; 9 nucleotides match TRBD2. Germline lookup yields CDR1 SQVTM and CDR2 ANQGSEA. The CDR3 is 15 amino acids. With 3 bases clipped from V and 3 bases from J, the junction kept 7 bases outside the gene matches. CDR3 sequence reads: CSVDGLAGLTDTQYF. In DNA form, the CDR3 reads TGCAGCGTTGATGGGCTAGCGGGGCTAACAGATACGCAGTATTTT.

The chain recombines TRBV27 with TRBJ1-1, with D unresolved. The CDR3 is 15 amino acids. From germline, CDR1 is MNHEY and CDR2 SMNVEV (reference sequence). The ends were cut back, 4 bases at V and 1 base at J, with 13 bases in the middle. The CDR3 DNA sequence: TGTGCCAGCAGTTCATGGTACCAGTCGAACACTGAAGCTTTCTTT. This encodes CASSSWYQSNTEAFF.

The gene calls are TRBV2 and TRBJ1-1, with D unclear. This CDR3 has 13 amino acids. CDR1 is SNHLY and CDR2 is FYNNEI in the germline V gene. Trimming cost V 6 bases and J 3 bases, with 11 bases left between them. CDR3 sequence: CASRFLGDTEAFF. DNA for the CDR3: TGTGCCAGCAGGTTCCTCGGGGACACTGAAGCTTTCTTT.

This chain joins TRBV28 and TRBJ2-3; 7 bases line up with TRBD1. Germline V lookup: CDR1 MDHEN, CDR2 SYDVKM. The CDR3 runs to 15 residues. With 5 bases clipped from V and 4 bases from J, the junction kept 9 bases outside the gene matches. CDR3 DNA sequence: TGTGCCAGCAGTCCCATGGGGACAGTGCCAGATACGCAGTATTTT. Amino acid sequence: CASSPMGTVPDTQYF.

The chain carries TRBV2 and TRBJ1-1; TRBD1 matches at 8 bases. The trim removed 5 bases at V and 1 base at J, leaving 9 bases unmatched. Looked up from germline, CDR1 is SNHLY and CDR2 is FYNNEI. This CDR3 comprises 16 residues. The CDR3 region is CASSPREGQGNTEAFF. The CDR3 DNA reads TGTGCCAGCAGTCCCAGAGAAGGACAGGGGAACACTGAAGCTTTCTTT.

This chain links TRBV9 with TRBJ2-3; possible D gene TRBD2, 7 bases. Trimming cost V 0 bases and J 5 bases, with 13 bases left between them. This CDR3 has 15 amino acids. Germline V CDR1 and CDR2: SGDLS, YYNGEE. CDR3 nucleotide sequence: TGTGCCAGCAGCGTAGAAGGGGGGGCCCAAGATACGCAGTATTTT. Translation gives CASSVEGGAQDTQYF.

V gene TRBV5-4 combines with J gene TRBJ1-1, with 10 bases matching TRBD1. V was clipped by 3 bases and J by 4 bases; unmatched bases: 6. The CDR3 runs 15 residues. Germline loops: CDR1 SGHNT, CDR2 YYREEE (reference sequence). CDR3 loop: CASSYPRTGGTEAFF. In DNA, the CDR3 is TGTGCCAGCAGCTACCCCAGGACAGGGGGCACTGAAGCTTTCTTT.

J is TRBJ2-7 and V is TRBV30, with D perhaps TRBD1 (7 bases). Deletions cut 5 bases from V and 3 bases from J, with 14 bases between. The CDR3 loop spans 13 amino acids. The germline gives CDR1 GTSNPN, CDR2 SVGIG (reference sequence). The CDR3 reads CAWGRQGGYEQYF. The CDR3 nucleotides read TGTGCCTGGGGGAGACAGGGAGGCTACGAGCAGTACTTC.

This clone is a singleton in its sample. The gene calls are TRBV7-2 and TRBJ2-7, with D unclear. Germline V gene data show CDR1 as SGHTA and CDR2 as FQGNSA. V was shortened by 3 bases and J by 3 bases, with 9 bases between the two germline ends. This CDR3 contains 13 residues. The CDR3 DNA sequence: TGTGCCAGCAGCTTGGGCAGAGACTACGAGCAGTACTTC. This sequence encodes CASSLGRDYEQYF. The whole variable domain, remainder taken from reference TRBV7-2 and TRBJ2-7, is GAGVSQSPSNKVTEKGKDVELRCDPISGHTALYWYRQSLGQGLEFLIYFQGNSAPDKSGLPSDRFSAERTGGSVSTLTIQRTQQEDSAVYLCASSLGRDYEQYFGPGTRLTVT.

This chain joins TRBV5-1 and TRBJ2-5, with 9 positions matching TRBD2. V lost 4 bases and J lost 2; bases outside the gene matches: 6. Germline lookup yields CDR1 SGHRS and CDR2 YFSETQ. The CDR3 runs to 15 residues. CDR3 nucleotide sequence: TGCGCCAGCAGCCTTTTTGCGGGGGGGCAAGAGACCCAGTACTTC. Residues: CASSLFAGGQETQYF.

CDR3 coding DNA: TGTGCCAGCAGCACACGAACGCCAGGATACTATGGCTACACCTTC. Encoded protein: CASSTRTPGYYGYTF. V is TRBV5-6 and J is TRBJ1-2; unclear D gene. Germline assignment: CDR1 SGHDT and CDR2 YYEEEE. V lost 4 bases and J lost 3, with 16 bases in between. This CDR3 is 15 amino acids long.

J is TRBJ2-5 and V is TRBV5-1; TRBD1 aligns across 7 bases. The germline gives CDR1 SGHRS, CDR2 YFSETQ. Losses at the gene ends were 5 bases for V and 3 bases for J; bases not matched to a gene: 13. The CDR3 totals 16 residues. The CDR3 sequence is CASSPETGIRKETQYF. CDR3 bases: TGCGCCAGCAGTCCAGAGACAGGGATACGCAAAGAGACCCAGTACTTC.

V is TRBV19 and J is TRBJ2-7; D unclear. Trimming took off 6 bases at V and 0 bases at J, with 9 bases between the two ends. The CDR3 spans 13 residues. Germline V CDR1 and CDR2: LNHDA, SQIVND (reference sequence). The DNA for the CDR3 is TGTGCCAGTAGAGAGGTCGGCTCCTACGAGCAGTACTTC. It yields the protein CASREVGSYEQYF.

The chain links TRBV6-6 to TRBJ2-3; TRBD2 is a possible D gene (5 bases). This CDR3 has 13 amino acids. The germline gives CDR1 MNHNY, CDR2 SVGAGI (reference sequence). Trimming took off 4 bases at V and 5 bases at J, with 10 bases between the two ends. CDR3 region: CASSSVRGDTQYF. The CDR3 coding sequence is TGTGCCAGCAGTTCCGTACGGGGAGATACGCAGTATTTT.

The count of this clone is one. The rearrangement uses TRBV23-1 and TRBJ1-2, with D possibly being TRBD1 (6 bases). TRBV23-1 is labeled an ORF, and its function is uncertain. Trimming cost V 0 bases and J 1 base, with 15 bases left between them. The CDR3 spans 17 residues. The CDR3 here is CASSQSSRGDGNYGYTF. Here the CDR3 DNA reads TGCGCCAGCAGTCAATCGAGCAGGGGCGACGGTAACTATGGCTACACCTTC.

V is TRBV30 and J is TRBJ2-5; tentative D call: TRBD2 (5 bases). CDR1 and CDR2 from the germline V gene are GTSNPN and SVGIG (reference sequence). With 0 bases removed from V and 4 bases from J, the gap between germline ends came to 9 bases. This CDR3 spans 13 amino acids. CDR3 DNA sequence: TGTGCCTGGAGTGTAGGAGGACGAGAGACCCAGTACTTC. This codes for CAWSVGGRETQYF.